The 13 T cell receptor beta chains presented below share a single source sample, sequenced in a study of blood T cell repertoires in COVID-19. The assay was immunoSEQ multiplex PCR, and TCRdb's table has in-frame clones only and misses some. The table lists 150,000 or so clones, roughly three quarters of them singletons. Sequencing was done on a sample of peripheral blood. The origin of the receptors is a woman in her sixties or seventies with COVID-19, enrolled during active disease.

The V gene is TRBV5-1, the J gene TRBJ1-5; D gene ambiguous. This CDR3 is built from 15 residues. Trimming left V 0 bases short and J 5 bases short, with 12 bases between. Germline V gene sequence: CDR1 SGHRS, CDR2 YFSETQ. In DNA, the CDR3 is TGCGCCAGCAGCTTGGACGCAGGAGGACATCAGCCCCAGCATTTT. Translating it yields CASSLDAGGHQPQHF.

The V and J genes are TRBV19 and TRBJ1-4, with TRBD1 identical over 8 bases. This CDR3 region has 14 residues. Trimming removed 0 bases from V and 8 bases from J; junction bases left unmatched: 2. Per the germline V gene, CDR1 is LNHDA and CDR2 is SQIVND (reference sequence). Here the CDR3 DNA reads TGTGCCAGTAGTATAGACAGGGGGCGAGAAAAACTGTTTTTT. Translated, it gives CASSIDRGREKLFF. Based on the CDR3 plus reference TRBV19 and TRBJ1-4, the full variable domain is DGGITQSPKYLFRKEGQNVTLSCEQNLNHDAMYWYRQDPGQGLRLIYYSQIVNDFQKGDIAEGYSVSREKKESFPLTVTSAQKNPTAFYLCASSIDRGREKLFFGSGTQLSVL.

Only a few counts were recorded for this clone. V gene TRBV5-1 combines with J gene TRBJ2-1, with 13 positions matching TRBD2. Trimming at V came to 5 bases and at J to 9 bases, leaving 8 bases not matched to a gene. The CDR3 spans 15 residues. Germline V gives CDR1 SGHRS, CDR2 YFSETQ. CDR3 amino acids: CASRRTSGGPSEQFF. CDR3 coding DNA: TGCGCCAGCAGGCGGACTAGCGGGGGTCCTTCTGAGCAGTTCTTC.

This chain uses TRBV29-1 with TRBJ2-1, with TRBD1 identical over 7 bases. Germline V gene lookup returns CDR1 SQVTM and CDR2 ANQGSEA. The CDR3 has 15 residues. V shed 5 bases and J 0 bases; nucleotides not matched to a gene: 7. The CDR3: CSVRQGQSSYNEQFF. CDR3 in DNA: TGCAGCGTTCGACAGGGACAAAGCTCCTACAATGAGCAGTTCTTC.

The rearrangement links TRBV27 to TRBJ1-5; perhaps TRBD1 as D (5 bases). This CDR3 spans 14 amino acids. V was trimmed by 4 bases and J by 7 bases, leaving 14 bases between them. Germline CDR1 reads MNHEY; CDR2 reads SMNVEV (reference sequence). The CDR3, as DNA: TGTGCCAGCAGTTACTTTGCGGGGGACCAGCCCCAGCATTTT. It is translated as CASSYFAGDQPQHF.

The chain carries TRBV11-2 and TRBJ2-7; perhaps TRBD2 as D (5 bases). Trimming pared 3 bases from V and 2 bases from J, leaving 14 bases between. The CDR3 covers 15 residues. Germline V CDR1 and CDR2: SGHAT, FQNNGV. The chain's CDR3 is CASSFGPPGTYEQYF. As DNA, the CDR3 is TGTGCCAGCAGCTTTGGCCCCCCCGGGACCTACGAGCAGTACTTC.

The J gene is TRBJ2-2, the V gene TRBV6-2 or TRBV6-3; D is undetermined. CDR1 is MNHEY and CDR2 is SVGEGT in the germline V gene. This CDR3 spans 12 amino acids. V was clipped by 5 bases and J by 6 bases, with 7 bases between them. As DNA, the CDR3 is TGTGCCAGCAGTAGGCAGGCCGGGGAGCTGTTTTTT. Encoded protein: CASSRQAGELFF.

The chain joins TRBV28 to TRBJ2-5; D call uncertain. CDR3 size: 16 residues. Trimming took 5 bases from V and 1 from J, leaving 17 bases between them. CDR1 is MDHEN and CDR2 is SYDVKM in the germline V gene. In nucleotides, the CDR3 is TGTGCCAGCAGTCTACCGTTTACAGCAGGCCAAGAGACCCAGTACTTC. It codes for CASSLPFTAGQETQYF.

This clone showed up just a few times. J is TRBJ1-3 and V is TRBV7-2; 7 bases align to TRBD1. The CDR3 loop spans 16 amino acids. Looked up from germline, CDR1 is SGHTA and CDR2 is FQGNSA. The ends lost 5 bases at V and 4 bases at J; junction bases unmatched: 11. The chain's CDR3 is CASSRTGVLTGNTIYF. The CDR3 DNA sequence: TGTGCCAGCAGCCGGACAGGCGTATTAACCGGAAACACCATATATTTT. The full variable domain, in which reference TRBV7-2 and TRBJ1-3 provide the parts outside the CDR3, is GAGVSQSPSNKVTEKGKDVELRCDPISGHTALYWYRQSLGQGLEFLIYFQGNSAPDKSGLPSDRFSAERTGGSVSTLTIQRTQQEDSAVYLCASSRTGVLTGNTIYFGEGSWLTVV.

The gene calls are TRBV5-1 and TRBJ2-3, with D perhaps TRBD2 (6 bases). From germline, CDR1 is SGHRS and CDR2 YFSETQ. The CDR3 totals 14 residues. Trimming took 3 bases from V and 2 from J, leaving 10 bases between them. CDR3 loop: CASSWDSPTDTQYF. The CDR3 bases are TGCGCCAGCAGCTGGGACTCCCCCACAGATACGCAGTATTTT.

The gene calls are TRBV5-6 and TRBJ2-5; 8 bases align to TRBD2. The germline V gene has CDR1 SGHDT and CDR2 YYEEEE. Trimming at V came to 4 bases and at J to 5 bases, leaving 10 bases not matched to a gene. The CDR3 covers 15 residues. The CDR3 DNA sequence: TGTGCCAGCAGCACCCTATCGGGACTAGGGGAGACCCAGTACTTC. This sequence encodes CASSTLSGLGETQYF.

The V and J genes are TRBV4-3 and TRBJ1-4, with 7 positions matching TRBD1. The CDR3 consists of 16 residues. J was trimmed by 7 bases and V by 5 bases; bases with no gene match: 13. Germline values: CDR1 LGHNA, CDR2 YSLEER. CDR3 sequence: CASSSQPDRVAEKLFF. In DNA, the CDR3 is TGCGCCAGCAGCTCTCAACCCGACAGGGTCGCTGAAAAACTGTTTTTT.

This clone occurred once. The chain recombines TRBV5-1 with TRBJ1-1, with D tentatively TRBD1 (5 bases). Trimming stripped 0 bases from V and 0 bases from J, with 9 bases between. Germline V gene sequence: CDR1 SGHRS, CDR2 YFSETQ. This CDR3 is built from 15 residues. CDR3: CASSLGAGMNTEAFF. The CDR3 DNA is TGCGCCAGCAGCTTGGGGGCAGGGATGAACACTGAAGCTTTCTTT.